This T cell receptor beta chain appears in the sequencing data of a study of OX40 agonist ivuxolimab in advanced cancers. Broader study findings: Still undetermined is the antigen specificity of the expanded peripheral T cells.

CDR3 length: 15 residues. Germline trimming cut 7 bases from V and 10 bases from J; bases unmatched to any gene: 14. Germline CDR1 is MRHNA and CDR2 is SNTAGT. The protocol was immunoSEQ multiplex PCR, while the TCRdb copy is restricted to in-frame clones and leaves out a portion. There are some 74,000 clones in the sample; 86% occur only once, and 6.9% lies in the top ten. About this clone: The antigen remains unidentified.

Material: CD4+ or CD8+ T cells sorted from blood, obtained in a trial of the OX40 agonist ivuxolimab. This sequence joins TRBV6-4 and TRBJ2-1; 9 positions agree with TRBD2. This receptor was obtained from an adult with an advanced solid tumor such as melanoma, head and neck, liver or kidney cancer. This CDR3 is CASTPAPSGMGEQFF. The CDR3 coding sequence is TGTGCCAGCACGCCTGCGCCTAGCGGGATGGGGGAGCAGTTCTTC.